This entry describes one T cell receptor (beta chain). The sample is drawn from a study of tumor and adjacent non-tumor tissue in lung cancer. For the study at large: Histology: eleven to twelve adenocarcinoma, a couple of squamous cell carcinoma, 1 small cell lung cancer. The patients, 9 to 11 men and five or six women, were roughly 30 to 80 with stage I to III disease. About 4.17 million productive TCRbeta reads were obtained per sample on average.

This sample's RNA came from whole unsorted tissue. This non-tumor lung sample came from over 3 cm beyond the tumor edge. Germline-derived CDR1 and CDR2 are LGHNT and FRNRAP. V shed 2 bases and J shed 5 bases, with 10 bases lying between them. This CDR3 contains 13 residues. TCRbeta libraries were built with three rounds of nested PCR, modified from ARM-PCR. TCRdb reprocessed the multiplex PCR reads with MiXCR, giving one entry per CDR3 protein. Of about 100,000 distinct CDR3 sequences listed, over 55% are singletons. The sample taken for sequencing was distant non-tumor lung tissue. This clonotype originated in a man younger than 40 with non-small cell lung cancer. The J gene is TRBJ2-7, the V gene TRBV12-5; D gene uncertain. The CDR3 reads CASGLWPFHEQYF. The CDR3 region has the DNA TGTGCTAGTGGTTTGTGGCCCTTCCACGAGCAGTACTTC.